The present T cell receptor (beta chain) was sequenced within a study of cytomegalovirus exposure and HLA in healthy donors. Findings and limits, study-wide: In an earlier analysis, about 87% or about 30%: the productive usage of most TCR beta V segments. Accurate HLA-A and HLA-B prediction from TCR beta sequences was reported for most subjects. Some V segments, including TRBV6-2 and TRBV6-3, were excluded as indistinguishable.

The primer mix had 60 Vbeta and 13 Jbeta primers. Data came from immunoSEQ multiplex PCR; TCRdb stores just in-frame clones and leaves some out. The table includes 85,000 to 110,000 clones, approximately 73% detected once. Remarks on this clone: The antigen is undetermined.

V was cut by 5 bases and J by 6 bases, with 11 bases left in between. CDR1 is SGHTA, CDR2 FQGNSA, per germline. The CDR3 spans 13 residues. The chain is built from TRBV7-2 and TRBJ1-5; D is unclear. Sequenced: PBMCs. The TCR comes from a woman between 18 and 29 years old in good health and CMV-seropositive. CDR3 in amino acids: CASSPAVGQPQHF. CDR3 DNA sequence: TGTGCCAGCAGCCCGGCGGTTGGTCAGCCCCAGCATTTT.